The next 17 T cell receptor beta chains were all read from a single sample in a study of CD8+CD57+ T cells in acquired aplastic anemia. Genomic DNA, serving as template, underwent TCR beta VDJ and CDR3 profiling. TCRdb re-called the reads with MiXCR, one entry per CDR3 protein. The profile shows 100,000 to 150,000 distinct CDR3 sequences, 50% to 60% of them singletons. Patients sequenced had flow cytometry evidence of CD8+CD57+ cell expansion. Sequences were obtained from sorted CD4+, CD8+, or CD8+CD57+ T cells (not recorded which) from PBMCs. The receptors stem from a human donor with aplastic anemia.

The rearrangement links TRBV20-1 to TRBJ2-3; the match to TRBD2 covers 8 bases. The CDR3 runs 16 residues. Germline trimming cut 0 bases from V and 6 bases from J; bases unmatched to any gene: 11. Germline V gene data show CDR1 as DFQATT and CDR2 as SNEGSKA (reference sequence). CDR3 coding DNA: TGCAGTGCTAGAGATTTAGGAGCGGGAGTGGAGGATACGCAGTATTTT. As protein: CSARDLGAGVEDTQYF.

On this clonotype itself: This sequence may be a read error, since a much larger clone differs from it by one base. This chain uses TRBV12-3 or TRBV12-4 with TRBJ1-5, with 7 bases identical to TRBD1. Unmatched junction bases numbered 3, after V lost 5 bases and J lost 2 bases. CDR3 length: 14 amino acids. CDR3 loop: CASSTGVGNQPQHF. DNA of the CDR3: TGTGCCAGCAGTACAGGGGTCGGCAATCAGCCCCAGCATTTT.

This sequence joins TRBV20-1 and TRBJ1-1, with a possible D match to TRBD1 (5 bases). Trimming left V 5 bases short and J 6 bases short, with 16 bases between. CDR1 is DFQATT, CDR2 SNEGSKA, per germline (reference sequence). The CDR3 spans 13 residues. The CDR3 DNA sequence: TGCAGTGCTTCCCAGGGCCCCCGCCCTGAAGCTTTCTTT. Translated, it gives CSASQGPRPEAFF.

The chain has TRBV9 and TRBJ2-7; D tentatively reads TRBD1 or TRBD2 (5 bases each). The V and J ends lost 4 bases and 2 bases respectively, with 13 bases between them. The CDR3 consists of 14 residues. Looked up from germline, CDR1 is SGDLS and CDR2 is YYNGEE. DNA for the CDR3: TGTGCCAGCAGCATCCGGGACGGGCCCTACGAGCAGTACTTC. It is translated as CASSIRDGPYEQYF.

V usage is TRBV7-9 and J usage is TRBJ1-4; 7 nucleotides match TRBD1. This CDR3 region has 11 residues. The germline V gene has CDR1 SEHNR and CDR2 FQNEAQ (reference sequence). V dropped 5 bases and J dropped 13; count of bases not matched to a gene: 4. The CDR3 DNA reads as TGTGCCAGCAGCGGGGACAGTAGACTGTTTTTT. This encodes CASSGDSRLFF. The full variable domain, in which reference TRBV7-9 and TRBJ1-4 provide the parts outside the CDR3, is DTGVSQNPRHKITKRGQNVTFRCDPISEHNRLYWYRQTLGQGPEFLTYFQNEAQLEKSRLLSDRFSAERPKGSFSTLEIQRTEQGDSAMYLCASSGDSRLFFGSGTQLSVL.

The chain uses TRBV29-1 and TRBJ2-3; TRBD2 agrees at 13 bases. The CDR3 spans 15 residues. With V trimmed by 6 bases and J by 6 bases, 9 bases remained unmatched. Germline CDR1 is SQVTM and CDR2 is ANQGSEA. Written as DNA, the CDR3 is TGCAGCGTGGGAGGACGGACTAGCGGGAGTGATACGCAGTATTTT. It codes for CSVGGRTSGSDTQYF.

This clonotype was detected a few times. V and J are TRBV10-3 and TRBJ1-1; D remains unclear. V gave up 0 bases and J gave up 4 bases, with 6 bases separating them. The CDR3 is 13 residues long. The germline V gene has CDR1 ENHRY and CDR2 SYGVKD. CDR3 in amino acids: CAISESVSTEAFF. The CDR3 DNA follows: TGTGCCATCAGTGAGTCGGTTTCCACTGAAGCTTTCTTT.

This clonotype was recorded many times. The CDR3 DNA follows: TGTGCCAGCAGCTCAAGCGGACAGCCCCAGCATTTT. Protein sequence: CASSSSGQPQHF. The chain has TRBV7-9 and TRBJ1-5; no definite D call. The CDR3 extends over 12 amino acids. Germline V gives CDR1 SEHNR, CDR2 FQNEAQ (reference sequence). Trimming left V 4 bases short and J 7 bases short, with 8 bases between. Filled out from reference TRBV7-9 and TRBJ1-5, the complete variable domain reads DTGVSQNPRHKITKRGQNVTFRCDPISEHNRLYWYRQTLGQGPEFLTYFQNEAQLEKSRLLSDRFSAERPKGSFSTLEIQRTEQGDSAMYLCASSSSGQPQHFGDGTRLSIL.

This clonotype has a count of ten or more. V usage is TRBV2 and J usage is TRBJ1-4, with D perhaps TRBD1 (5 bases). This CDR3 region has 12 residues. Germline CDR1 reads SNHLY; CDR2 reads FYNNEI. V lost 6 bases to trimming and J lost 8 bases, with 10 bases between them. The CDR3 DNA follows: TGTGCCAGCAGGGGGCCAGAGGAAAAACTGTTTTTT. It specifies CASRGPEEKLFF. Looking up the rest from reference TRBV2 and TRBJ1-4 gives the full variable domain: EPEVTQTPSHQVTQMGQEVILRCVPISNHLYFYWYRQILGQKVEFLVSFYNNEISEKSEIFDDQFSVERPDGSNFTLKIRSTKLEDSAMYFCASRGPEEKLFFGSGTQLSVL.

This clonotype was detected once. This chain uses TRBV7-9 with TRBJ1-2, with D tentatively TRBD1 (5 bases). V was clipped by 7 bases and J by 0 bases, with 15 bases between them. The CDR3 loop spans 15 amino acids. Germline V gene lookup returns CDR1 SEHNR and CDR2 FQNEAQ (reference sequence). CDR3 DNA: TGTGCCAGCAACCCCGGGACGGTAGCTAACTATGGCTACACCTTC. Amino acid sequence: CASNPGTVANYGYTF.

This rearrangement joins TRBV7-2 to TRBJ2-7; TRBD2 aligns across 7 bases. Trimming cost V 5 bases and J 3 bases; bases outside gene matches: 10. Germline assignment: CDR1 SGHTA and CDR2 FQGNSA. The CDR3 totals 15 residues. The CDR3 DNA is TGTGCCAGCAGCCCCGGGGTGGGAGGGGACTACGAGCAGTACTTC. This gives the protein CASSPGVGGDYEQYF.

The chain combines TRBV19 with TRBJ2-7, with 8 positions matching TRBD2. Germline loops: CDR1 LNHDA, CDR2 SQIVND (reference sequence). The CDR3 extends over 13 amino acids. V shed 6 bases, J shed 3 bases, and the junction held 4 bases outside the gene matches. CDR3 nucleotides: TGTGCCAGTAGACGGGCGGGGGGCTACGAGCAGTACTTC. Its protein product is CASRRAGGYEQYF.

The chain combines TRBV20-1 with TRBJ2-7; 8 bases agree with TRBD2. This CDR3 has 14 amino acids. The germline gives CDR1 DFQATT, CDR2 SNEGSKA (reference sequence). V dropped 1 base and J dropped 3; count of bases not matched to a gene: 5. Here the CDR3 reads CSARVGAGVYEQYF. The DNA of the CDR3 is TGCAGTGCTAGAGTAGGAGCGGGAGTCTACGAGCAGTACTTC.

This CDR3 reads CAISGRDGGNTEAFF. The CDR3 DNA follows: TGTGCCATCAGTGGAAGGGACGGAGGGAACACTGAAGCTTTCTTT. V is TRBV10-3 and J is TRBJ1-1; D is perhaps TRBD1 (5 bases). V was pared by 4 bases and J by 1 base, with 13 bases between. Germline V gene lookup returns CDR1 ENHRY and CDR2 SYGVKD. The CDR3 spans 15 residues.

This chain uses TRBV6-1 with TRBJ2-7, with TRBD1 matching 7 bases. The CDR3 runs to 12 residues. V shed 5 bases and J 4 bases; nucleotides not matched to a gene: 2. Germline V gene data show CDR1 as MNHNS and CDR2 as SASEGT. This chain's CDR3 is CASSRQGYEQYF. CDR3 sequence (DNA): TGTGCCAGCAGTAGACAGGGTTACGAGCAGTACTTC.

The gene calls are TRBV10-3 and TRBJ2-1; 14 nucleotides line up with TRBD2. CDR1 and CDR2 (germline): ENHRY, SYGVKD. V was pared by 4 bases and J by 8 bases, with 1 base of the junction left unmatched. CDR3 length equals 14 residues. CDR3 DNA: TGTGCCATCAGTGGACTAGCGGGGGGGGATGAGCAGTTCTTC. Its translation is CAISGLAGGDEQFF.

This clonotype has only a few counts. The rearrangement uses TRBV4-1 and TRBJ2-3, with TRBD1 identical over 7 bases. V shed 0 bases and J 5 bases; nucleotides not matched to a gene: 8. CDR3 length equals 16 residues. Germline-derived CDR1 and CDR2 are MGHRA and YSYEKL. The CDR3 DNA sequence: TGCGCCAGCAGCCAAGATAAGGCAGGGGGTCAAGATACGCAGTATTTT. It specifies CASSQDKAGGQDTQYF.